The rows below give T cell receptor beta chains drawn from one sample of a study of identical twins. One entry per CDR3 protein results from TCRdb running MiXCR on the 5' RACE reads. The sample lists 1.5 million to 2 million distinct CDR3 sequences; under 35% were seen once. Material for sequencing was cord blood. The receptors derive from a newborn girl in good health. The conserved cysteine and the conserved F or W are not part of the CDR3 here. Not all rows give a size; the values are once, few, many and, for expanded clones, a class.

clone size,V gene,CDR3 protein
.,TRBV20-1,SASGTEYSNQPQH
.,TRBV15,ATSRAGGYNEQF
few,TRBV25-1,ASSERDPGAERDYGYT
.,TRBV20-1,SAPGPPYTEAF
.,TRBV28,ASSLVLPTGSEQF
.,TRBV3-1,ASSQGSRGADTQY
.,TRBV24-1,ATYYRDRGASGNSQETQY
.,TRBV10-3,AISGVRGENQPQH
.,TRBV20-1,SARRDRQNIQY
many,TRBV10-3,AISEADTYGYT
.,TRBV20-1,SAWPGLSKNIQY
.,TRBV25-1,ASSDLSGRAGDTQY
.,TRBV20-1,SAKRGSTNEKLFFGSRNEQF
.,TRBV7-2,ASSLADSSANVLT
.,TRBV7-2,ASSVIRSNEKLF